The clone carrying this T cell receptor beta chain was seen only once. These data are taken from a study of blood T cell repertoires in COVID-19. Study as a whole: Sites in the United States, Italy and Spain provided acute and convalescent COVID-19 samples.

Clones were sequenced by immunoSEQ multiplex PCR, and TCRdb holds only the in-frame ones, with some missing. The sample lists approximately 260,000 clones; under 90% were seen once. The germline V gene has CDR1 MGHRA and CDR2 YSYEKL. Trimming at V came to 1 base and at J to 8 bases, leaving 3 bases not matched to a gene. The CDR3 consists of 15 residues. This sequence was found in a human donor in a cohort sampled during active COVID-19. The V and J genes are TRBV4-1 and TRBJ1-4; TRBD1 matches 11 bases. Sequenced input: peripheral blood. The CDR3 protein is CASSQVGTGGEKLFF. The CDR3 DNA follows: TGCGCCAGCAGCCAAGTGGGGACAGGGGGGGAAAAACTGTTTTTT.